Presented here are 32 T cell receptor beta chains from one specimen sequenced in a study of radiotherapy plus CTLA-4 blockade in lung cancer. TCRdb keeps only in-frame clones here, not all; method: immunoSEQ multiplex PCR. The sample contains approximately 60,000 clones, about 72% of which appear only once. The sequencing used peripheral blood, collected from a patient treated with radiotherapy plus ipilimumab. Receptors originate from a human donor with non-small cell lung cancer who had a complete response to radiotherapy plus ipilimumab.

The J gene is TRBJ1-4, the V gene TRBV10-3; 7 bases map to TRBD1. Unmatched junction bases numbered 4, after V lost 2 bases and J lost 7 bases. Germline values: CDR1 ENHRY, CDR2 SYGVKD. The CDR3 is made up of 14 amino acids. CDR3 amino acids: CAISETGASEKLFF. The DNA for the CDR3 is TGTGCCATCAGTGAGACAGGGGCCAGTGAAAAACTGTTTTTT.

The rearrangement joins TRBV7-2 to TRBJ2-1; D gene uncertain. V was trimmed by 3 bases and J by 6 bases, leaving 12 bases between them. Germline V CDR1 and CDR2: SGHTA, FQGNSA. This CDR3 contains 14 residues. The CDR3 protein is CASSFPFRVNEQFF. DNA of the CDR3: TGTGCCAGCAGCTTTCCATTCAGAGTCAATGAGCAGTTCTTC. Looking up the rest from reference TRBV7-2 and TRBJ2-1 gives the full variable domain: GAGVSQSPSNKVTEKGKDVELRCDPISGHTALYWYRQSLGQGLEFLIYFQGNSAPDKSGLPSDRFSAERTGGSVSTLTIQRTQQEDSAVYLCASSFPFRVNEQFFGPGTRLTVL.

This chain joins TRBV5-8 and TRBJ1-3; weak D call: TRBD1 (5 bases). Trimming cost V 3 bases and J 0 bases, with 13 bases left between them. Germline assignment: CDR1 SGHTS and CDR2 YDEGEE. This CDR3 is built from 16 residues. The CDR3: CASSWRGRNSGNTIYF. The DNA for the CDR3 is TGTGCCAGCAGCTGGAGGGGAAGGAACTCTGGAAACACCATATATTTT.

The chain is built from TRBV7-6 and TRBJ2-7, with 11 bases matching TRBD2. The V segment lost 5 bases and the J segment 4 bases; nucleotides outside the gene matches: 7. This CDR3 has 15 amino acids. The germline gives CDR1 SGHVS, CDR2 FNYEAQ. The CDR3 loop reads CASSRSGTSGYEQYV. CDR3 in DNA: TGTGCCAGCAGCCGTTCCGGGACTAGCGGATACGAGCAGTACGTC.

The chain is built from TRBV19 and TRBJ2-3; the match to TRBD2 covers 8 bases. The CDR3 totals 14 residues. V trimming: 4 bases; J trimming: 2 bases; junction bases outside the gene matches: 2. From germline, CDR1 is LNHDA and CDR2 SQIVND (reference sequence). CDR3 in amino acids: CASSSGGFTDTQYF. The DNA of the CDR3 is TGTGCCAGTAGTAGCGGGGGGTTCACAGATACGCAGTATTTT. The full variable domain, completed using reference TRBV19 and TRBJ2-3, is DGGITQSPKYLFRKEGQNVTLSCEQNLNHDAMYWYRQDPGQGLRLIYYSQIVNDFQKGDIAEGYSVSREKKESFPLTVTSAQKNPTAFYLCASSSGGFTDTQYFGPGTRLTVL.

Remarks on this clone: An end of the junction does not agree with germline; a read error may underlie this. This chain joins TRBV7-7 and TRBJ2-2; the D is unclear. The CDR3 is 12 residues long. Germline V gene sequence: CDR1 SSHAT, CDR2 FNYEAQ (reference sequence). The CDR3 reads CASSRWGGELFF. In DNA, the CDR3 is TGTGCTAGCAGCCGATGGGGCGGGGAGCTGTTTTTT.

The chain links TRBV19 to TRBJ1-5, with D possibly TRBD1 on 5 matching bases. The germline V and J ends were trimmed by 6 bases and 6 bases, with 12 bases remaining between them. Germline V CDR1 and CDR2: LNHDA, SQIVND (reference sequence). The CDR3 has 13 residues. CDR3 amino acids: CASRPGLGQPQHF. The CDR3 DNA reads TGTGCCAGTAGACCAGGGCTTGGTCAGCCCCAGCATTTT. Full variable domain (rest looked up from reference TRBV19 and TRBJ1-5): DGGITQSPKYLFRKEGQNVTLSCEQNLNHDAMYWYRQDPGQGLRLIYYSQIVNDFQKGDIAEGYSVSREKKESFPLTVTSAQKNPTAFYLCASRPGLGQPQHFGDGTRLSIL.

The chain uses TRBV4-3 and TRBJ2-1, with a weak D call TRBD2 (5 bases). The germline V and J ends were trimmed by 4 bases and 3 bases, with 7 bases remaining between them. Germline V CDR1 and CDR2: LGHNA, YSLEER. This CDR3 is 13 amino acids long. CDR3 bases: TGCGCCAGCAGCCTCGCGGGCTACAATGAGCAGTTCTTC. Residues: CASSLAGYNEQFF.

The gene calls are TRBV19 and TRBJ1-2, with D unclear. Germline V gene data show CDR1 as LNHDA and CDR2 as SQIVND (reference sequence). The V end was cut by 3 bases, the J end by 4 bases, with 15 bases between. This CDR3 spans 15 amino acids. CDR3 loop: CASSITAQSIYGYTF. In DNA form, the CDR3 reads TGTGCCAGTAGTATTACGGCACAGTCGATCTATGGCTACACCTTC.

This chain links TRBV4-1 with TRBJ2-5, with 7 bases matching TRBD1. This CDR3 is 13 amino acids long. CDR1 is MGHRA and CDR2 is YSYEKL in the germline V gene. The J segment lost 2 bases and the V segment lost 3 bases, leaving 0 bases of the junction unmatched. CDR3 nucleotide sequence: TGCGCCAGCAGCCAGGGACAGCAAGAGACCCAGTACTTC. It encodes CASSQGQQETQYF.

This clone was detected once. The chain recombines TRBV11-2 with TRBJ1-6; D perhaps matches TRBD1 (6 bases). The CDR3 runs to 15 residues. V shed 2 bases and J shed 10 bases, with 15 bases lying between them. Germline V CDR1 and CDR2: SGHAT, FQNNGV. The CDR3 coding sequence is TGTGCCAGCAGCTTATATGGGACAACTGAGTCACCCCTCCACTTT. Its protein product is CASSLYGTTESPLHF.

This clone was observed a single time. As DNA, the CDR3 is TGTGCCAGCAGCTTAGGAGACCTCAGAGGTCAGCCCCAGCATTTT. This encodes CASSLGDLRGQPQHF. This chain links TRBV7-6 with TRBJ1-5, with D hard to call. CDR1 is SGHVS and CDR2 is FNYEAQ in the germline V gene. V lost 1 base and J 6 bases, leaving 13 bases between the germline ends. This CDR3 contains 15 residues.

This clone was observed a few times. The rearrangement joins TRBV7-9 to TRBJ1-1; 7 positions match TRBD1. Germline CDR1 and CDR2: SEHNR and FQNEAQ (reference sequence). The CDR3 spans 14 residues. The ends lost 6 bases at V and 7 bases at J; junction bases unmatched: 11. This CDR3 reads CASSGYDRDSEAFF. CDR3 sequence (DNA): TGTGCCAGCAGTGGATATGACCGGGACAGTGAAGCTTTCTTT.

In its sample, this clone was seen a few times. The chain joins TRBV19 to TRBJ1-3; the D gene is possibly TRBD1 (5 bases). The germline V gene encodes CDR1 LNHDA and CDR2 SQIVND (reference sequence). This CDR3 has 13 residues. Between the trimmed V and J ends, which lost 6 bases and 3 bases, there was a span of 9 bases. The CDR3 coding sequence is TGTGCCAGTAGGAGGACACTTGGAAACACCATATATTTT. Translation gives CASRRTLGNTIYF.

The chain has TRBV4-1 and TRBJ2-1; 9 bases align to TRBD1. Germline CDR1 is MGHRA and CDR2 is YSYEKL. This CDR3 has 16 amino acids. V lost 2 bases to trimming and J lost 7 bases; unmatched junction nucleotides: 9. The CDR3 DNA sequence: TGCGCCAGCAGCCAACCTCCGGGACAGGGTCGAAATGAGCAGTTCTTC. Its protein is CASSQPPGQGRNEQFF.

This clone was observed a single time. The chain has TRBV19 and TRBJ2-5, with TRBD1 matching 7 bases. V shed 5 bases and J 2 bases; nucleotides not matched to a gene: 5. The CDR3 extends over 14 amino acids. Germline CDR1 is LNHDA and CDR2 is SQIVND (reference sequence). The CDR3 DNA is TGTGCCAGTAGTGAGGGGGCAGTACAAGAGACCCAGTACTTC. This codes for CASSEGAVQETQYF.

Comment on this clone: The identical CDR3 is also encoded by other nucleotide sequences in the sample. In nucleotides, the CDR3 is TGTGCCAGCGCGGGACATCACTCTGGGGCCAACGTCCTGACTTTC. Its protein product is CASAGHHSGANVLTF. The chain combines TRBV27 with TRBJ2-6, with D perhaps given as TRBD1 or TRBD2 (6 bases each). There are 15 residues in the CDR3. Germline V lookup: CDR1 MNHEY, CDR2 SMNVEV (reference sequence). V lost 8 bases to trimming and J lost 0 bases, with 11 bases between them.

This clone was observed once. This rearrangement joins TRBV7-2 to TRBJ2-7; D remains ambiguous. CDR3 length equals 13 residues. Germline lookup yields CDR1 SGHTA and CDR2 FQGNSA. V shed 2 bases and J shed 5 bases, with 10 bases lying between them. The CDR3 reads CASSLLIGNEQYV. In nucleotides, the CDR3 is TGTGCCAGCAGCTTACTTATAGGGAACGAGCAGTACGTC.

The chain links TRBV5-1 to TRBJ1-1, with 8 bases that match TRBD1. Germline CDR1 is SGHRS and CDR2 is YFSETQ. Losses at the gene ends were 2 bases for V and 5 bases for J; bases not matched to a gene: 8. The CDR3 contains 15 residues. In DNA, the CDR3 is TGCGCCAGCAGCTTCCCTTCAGGGGGCTTGACTGAAGCTTTCTTT. Translated: CASSFPSGGLTEAFF. The full variable domain, in which reference TRBV5-1 and TRBJ1-1 provide the parts outside the CDR3, is KAGVTQTPRYLIKTRGQQVTLSCSPISGHRSVSWYQQTPGQGLQFLFEYFSETQRNKGNFPGRFSGRQFSNSRSEMNVSTLELGDSALYLCASSFPSGGLTEAFFGQGTRLTVV.

This rearrangement joins TRBV11-3 to TRBJ2-5; 10 bases are shared with TRBD1. After removal of 1 base from V and 1 base from J, the junction contained 3 bases not matched to a gene. The germline V gene encodes CDR1 SGHNT and CDR2 YENEEA. The CDR3 runs to 16 residues. The CDR3 sequence: CASSLGGTGAQETQYF. CDR3 sequence (DNA): TGTGCCAGCAGCTTAGGCGGGACAGGGGCCCAAGAGACCCAGTACTTC.

The chain is built from TRBV6-1 and TRBJ1-3; D gene uncertain. The CDR3 has 15 amino acids. Trimming cost V 0 bases and J 0 bases, with 6 bases left between them. Per germline, CDR1 MNHNS and CDR2 SASEGT. The CDR3 DNA follows: TGTGCCAGCAGTGAAGCGTACGCCTCTGGAAACACCATATATTTT. Its protein product is CASSEAYASGNTIYF.

The chain uses TRBV7-2 and TRBJ2-5; D gene ambiguous. The CDR3 runs to 12 residues. With 4 bases removed from V and 7 bases from J, the gap between germline ends came to 10 bases. Germline assignment: CDR1 SGHTA and CDR2 FQGNSA. This CDR3 is CASSSEVRTQYF. The DNA of the CDR3 is TGTGCCAGCAGCTCCGAGGTCCGGACCCAGTACTTC.

This clone was counted between two and nine times. V and J are TRBV18 and TRBJ2-5, with D perhaps TRBD1 (6 bases). V lost 0 bases to trimming and J lost 2 bases, with 10 bases between them. Germline loops: CDR1 KGHSH, CDR2 LQKENI. The CDR3 is made up of 15 amino acids. CDR3 sequence reads: CASSPPTGTQETQYF. The CDR3 DNA reads as TGTGCCAGCTCACCACCGACCGGGACACAAGAGACCCAGTACTTC.

The chain has TRBV19 and TRBJ1-2; no reliable D call. CDR1 and CDR2 (germline): LNHDA, SQIVND (reference sequence). This CDR3 has 12 residues. V lost 5 bases, J lost 4 bases, and 8 bases lay in between. The CDR3 DNA is TGTGCCAGTAGTCCCCAGTCCTATGGCTACACCTTC. Protein product: CASSPQSYGYTF.

This sequence joins TRBV29-1 and TRBJ1-5, with D possibly being TRBD1 (6 bases). Germline CDR1 SQVTM, CDR2 ANQGSEA. This CDR3 is built from 12 residues. The CDR3, as DNA: TGCAGTGCCTCAGGGGGCAATCAGCCCCAGCATTTT. Translated: CSASGGNQPQHF.

The gene calls are TRBV28 and TRBJ1-2; 7 bases map to TRBD1. The germline gives CDR1 MDHEN, CDR2 SYDVKM. This CDR3 comprises 13 residues. Trimming removed 4 bases from V and 7 bases from J; junction bases left unmatched: 6. The chain's CDR3 is CASSSRDRGGYTF. CDR3 sequence (DNA): TGTGCCAGCAGTTCGCGGGACAGAGGTGGCTACACCTTC.

V and J are TRBV6-1 and TRBJ1-5; tentative D call: TRBD1 (5 bases). The germline V gene encodes CDR1 MNHNS and CDR2 SASEGT. Deletions cut 4 bases from V and 11 bases from J, with 15 bases between. The CDR3 totals 13 residues. CDR3 sequence: CASSGGVRSAQHF. CDR3 sequence (DNA): TGTGCCAGCAGTGGGGGCGTGCGATCAGCCCAGCATTTT.

The chain joins TRBV29-1 to TRBJ1-2; 7 nucleotides line up with TRBD1. The CDR3 contains 13 residues. Germline V gives CDR1 SQVTM, CDR2 ANQGSEA. J lost 3 bases, V lost 7 bases, and 8 bases had no gene match. The CDR3 DNA reads TGCAGCGCCCCAGGGGGTGTGGACTATGGCTACACCTTC. Amino acids: CSAPGGVDYGYTF.

V gene TRBV19 combines with J gene TRBJ1-2, with unresolved D. Deletions cut 5 bases from V and 1 base from J, with 11 bases between. The CDR3 has 14 amino acids. Germline loops: CDR1 LNHDA, CDR2 SQIVND (reference sequence). CDR3 residues: CASSWTGDNYGYTF. In DNA form, the CDR3 reads TGTGCCAGTAGTTGGACCGGAGATAACTATGGCTACACCTTC.

J is TRBJ2-5 and V is TRBV6-5; no firm D call. This CDR3 is 12 amino acids long. The germline V and J ends were trimmed by 5 bases and 5 bases, with 9 bases remaining between them. Germline assignment: CDR1 MNHEY and CDR2 SVGAGI. The CDR3 loop is CASSPNLETQYF. In nucleotides, the CDR3 is TGTGCCAGCAGTCCAAATCTGGAGACCCAGTACTTC.

This chain uses TRBV5-4 with TRBJ1-5; TRBD1 aligns across 12 bases. CDR1 SGHNT and CDR2 YYREEE come from the germline V gene (reference sequence). V lost 5 bases, J lost 11 bases, and 5 bases stayed unmatched. The CDR3 spans 13 residues. This CDR3 reads CASSPGQGATQHF. CDR3 DNA: TGTGCCAGCAGTCCGGGACAGGGGGCCACCCAGCATTTT.

This clone was detected only a few times. The rearrangement uses TRBV10-3 and TRBJ2-5; weak D call: TRBD2 (5 bases). The germline CDR1 and CDR2 sequences are ENHRY and SYGVKD. Trimming took off 10 bases at V and 2 bases at J, with 11 bases between the two ends. The CDR3 loop spans 12 amino acids. The CDR3 region has the DNA TGTGCCACAACGAGCGGACAAGAGACCCAGTACTTC. Translation gives CATTSGQETQYF.